This paragraph reports one T cell receptor beta chain. Germline trimming cut 1 base from V and 7 bases from J; bases unmatched to any gene: 5. Germline V CDR1 and CDR2: LGHNA, YSLEER. This CDR3 has 14 residues. Authors' analysis steps: From reference gene primer amplification, estimates of nucleated cell counts were derived. Assay used: immunoSEQ multiplex PCR; TCRdb lists only in-frame clones, some missing. V and J calls plus clone size are reproduced from that table; the DNA served to infer D and trimming. The table includes around 100,000 clones, 70% to 90% detected once. The entry originates in a study of blood T cell repertoires in COVID-19. About the research overall: In each case, the material was cDNA or gDNA derived from T cells, B-cell-depleted T cells, or PBMCs.

This sequence was found in a human donor in a cohort sampled during active COVID-19. V gene TRBV4-3 combines with J gene TRBJ1-2, with 8 nucleotides matching TRBD1. Material for sequencing was peripheral blood. The CDR3 here is CASSQAQGAGGYTF. Written as DNA, the CDR3 is TGCGCCAGCAGCCAAGCCCAGGGGGCGGGTGGCTACACCTTC.